These 25 T cell receptor beta chains came from one sample sequenced in a study of immune characterization of retroperitoneal liposarcoma. TCRdb independently ran MiXCR on the PCR reads; one entry per CDR3 protein. The table lists roughly 2,400 distinct CDR3 sequences, 40% to 55% of them singletons. The material sequenced was tumor tissue. Receptor source: a female donor with retroperitoneal liposarcoma.

J is TRBJ2-3 and V is TRBV12-3 or TRBV12-4; D gene uncertain. V was shortened by 5 bases and J by 3 bases, with 12 bases between the two germline ends. The CDR3 runs 14 residues. For the CDR3, the DNA is TGTGCCAGCAGTCCTGTGTTTGAGACAGATACGCAGTATTTT. This translates into CASSPVFETDTQYF.

This clonotype has only a few counts. The genes are TRBV12-3 or TRBV12-4 and TRBJ2-7; perhaps TRBD1 as D (5 bases). The CDR3 covers 15 residues. V lost 3 bases and J 3 bases, leaving 15 bases between the germline ends. The CDR3, as DNA: TGTGCCAGCAGTTTTAACCCAGGCCAGGGCTACGAGCAGTACTTC. Translating gives CASSFNPGQGYEQYF.

This clonotype was observed a handful of times. This sequence joins TRBV5-8 and TRBJ2-5; D remains unclear. V was trimmed by 2 bases and J by 3 bases, leaving 5 bases between them. The CDR3 runs to 12 residues. Germline CDR1 and CDR2: SGHTS and YDEGEE. CDR3: CASSLSEETQYF. CDR3 nucleotides: TGTGCCAGCAGCTTAAGTGAAGAGACCCAGTACTTC.

This clonotype showed up just a few times. This chain links TRBV6-5 with TRBJ2-1; TRBD2 is a possible D gene (5 bases). The CDR3 length is 15 residues. V lost 6 bases and J 6 bases, leaving 18 bases between the germline ends. The V gene's germline CDR1 is MNHEY and CDR2 SVGAGI. CDR3 region: CASRLGVNLVNEQFF. The CDR3 bases are TGTGCCAGCAGGCTCGGGGTCAACCTCGTCAATGAGCAGTTCTTC.

The chain combines TRBV6-8 with TRBJ2-5; TRBD1 aligns across 8 bases. The J call may be faulty, since TRBJ2-7 better matches the DNA end. The CDR3 runs 14 residues. Germline CDR1 is MNHGY and CDR2 is SAAAGT. The CDR3 loop is CASSRDRSSYEQYF. Here the CDR3 DNA reads TGTGCCAGCAGCCGGGACAGGTCATCCTACGAGCAGTACTTC.

This clonotype was counted a few times. The V gene is TRBV7-6, the J gene TRBJ2-3; possible D gene TRBD2, 6 bases. This CDR3 contains 14 residues. Germline assignment: CDR1 SGHVS and CDR2 FNYEAQ. Deletions cut 5 bases from V and 1 base from J, with 10 bases between. The CDR3 here is CASSRLGGTDTQYF. CDR3 DNA: TGTGCCAGCAGCCGACTAGGGGGCACAGATACGCAGTATTTT.

CDR3 loop: CASSEEAGGDSTEAFF. The CDR3 DNA sequence: TGTGCCAGCAGTGAAGAGGCAGGGGGCGACTCCACTGAAGCTTTCTTT. The genes are TRBV6-1 and TRBJ1-1; TRBD1 matches 8 bases. The V segment lost 1 base and the J segment 4 bases; nucleotides outside the gene matches: 8. The CDR3 is made up of 16 amino acids. Germline V gene sequence: CDR1 MNHNS, CDR2 SASEGT.

This clonotype was counted between two and nine times. The chain recombines TRBV6-1 with TRBJ2-7; no definite D call. The germline V gene has CDR1 MNHNS and CDR2 SASEGT. V gave up 9 bases and J gave up 2 bases, with 11 bases separating them. The CDR3 has 12 amino acids. The DNA for the CDR3 is TGTGCCAGTTCGACCCGACCCTACGAGCAGTACTTC. It translates to CASSTRPYEQYF.

The rearrangement uses TRBV10-1 and TRBJ2-1; D gene ambiguous. CDR3 size: 12 residues. The V end lost 3 bases, the J end lost 10 bases, and 10 bases lay between the germline ends. Germline-derived CDR1 and CDR2 are WNHNN and SYGVQD (reference sequence). CDR3 protein: CASSDPDVEQFF. The CDR3, as DNA: TGCGCCAGCAGTGATCCGGATGTGGAGCAGTTCTTC.

Only a few counts were recorded for this clonotype. This rearrangement joins TRBV23-1 to TRBJ2-5, with TRBD1 identical over 8 bases. Near its end, the DNA agrees better with TRBJ2-7, so the J call may be wrong. TRBV23-1 is an open reading frame, and its role is uncertain. This CDR3 is built from 16 residues. The CDR3, as DNA: TGCGCCAGCAGTCAAACCGCCGGCAGGGGGCAGTACGAGCAGTACTTC. Residues: CASSQTAGRGQYEQYF.

The chain is built from TRBV12-3 or TRBV12-4 and TRBJ2-1; a weak D match, TRBD1 (5 bases). Trimming took 3 bases from V and 7 from J, leaving 7 bases between them. The CDR3 has 12 amino acids. CDR3 bases: TGTGCCAGCAGTTTCAGGGAAAATGAGCAGTTCTTC. It translates to CASSFRENEQFF.

This clonotype was seen only once. This chain joins TRBV12-3 or TRBV12-4 and TRBJ2-4, with TRBD2 identical over 7 bases. The CDR3 runs to 13 residues. Trimming took 8 bases from V and 6 from J; bases not matched to a gene: 7. CDR3 in amino acids: CASFWRETNIQYF. The CDR3 coding sequence is TGTGCCAGCTTTTGGCGGGAGACAAACATTCAGTACTTC.

V and J are TRBV4-3 and TRBJ2-3, with a possible D match to TRBD1 (5 bases). The length of the CDR3 is 16 residues. Germline V gene data show CDR1 as LGHNA and CDR2 as YSLEER. With 6 bases removed from V and 4 bases from J, the gap between germline ends came to 20 bases. The CDR3 protein is CASSPGANRASDTQYF. In DNA, the CDR3 is TGCGCCAGCAGTCCTGGGGCTAACAGAGCATCAGATACGCAGTATTTT.

Only a few counts were recorded for this clonotype. This chain links TRBV7-8 with TRBJ2-1, with unresolved D. The germline V gene has CDR1 SGHVS and CDR2 FQNEAQ. The CDR3 has 12 amino acids. Trimming removed 8 bases from V and 7 bases from J, with 12 bases in between. DNA of the CDR3: TGTGCCAGCTTAGATGGTGTGAATGAGCAGTTCTTC. Translated: CASLDGVNEQFF.

This clonotype was observed a few times. V is TRBV7-8 and J is TRBJ1-4; tentative D call: TRBD1 (6 bases). Germline V CDR1 and CDR2: SGHVS, FQNEAQ. The CDR3 sequence is 18 residues long. The V and J ends lost 1 base and 3 bases respectively, with 18 bases between them. CDR3 region: CASSLVGGGKDSNEKLFF. CDR3 DNA: TGTGCCAGCAGCTTAGTAGGAGGGGGAAAGGATTCTAATGAAAAACTGTTTTTT.

In DNA, the CDR3 is TGTGCCAGCAGTTTTGGACTAGCGGGCACAGATACGCAGTATTTT. This translates into CASSFGLAGTDTQYF. The chain employs TRBV27 and TRBJ2-3; 10 bases are a match to TRBD2. CDR1 and CDR2 (germline): MNHEY, SMNVEV (reference sequence). The CDR3 runs to 15 residues. V was pared by 3 bases and J by 1 base, with 1 base of the junction left unmatched.

Relative to its sample, this clonotype is large. The rearrangement links TRBV6-1 to TRBJ2-2, with D hard to call. V dropped 5 bases and J dropped 3 bases, with 7 bases sitting between them. The CDR3 totals 13 residues. CDR1 MNHNS and CDR2 SASEGT come from the germline V gene. The CDR3 protein is CASSLQYTGELFF. The CDR3 nucleotides are TGTGCCAGCAGTCTACAGTACACCGGGGAGCTGTTTTTT.

The table lists this clonotype with a few counts. V gene TRBV6-1 combines with J gene TRBJ2-5; maybe TRBD2 (6 bases). Germline CDR1 is MNHNS and CDR2 is SASEGT. The ends were cut back, 2 bases at V and 2 bases at J, with 15 bases in the middle. This CDR3 region has 16 residues. CDR3 DNA: TGTGCCAGCAGTGAATCTCCACTAGCCCCACAAGAGACCCAGTACTTC. Protein: CASSESPLAPQETQYF.

The chain joins TRBV7-8 to TRBJ2-5; the D call may be TRBD1 or TRBD2 (5 bases each). Looked up from germline, CDR1 is SGHVS and CDR2 is FQNEAQ. V lost 5 bases and J 4 bases, leaving 23 bases between the germline ends. The length of the CDR3 is 17 residues. Here the CDR3 reads CASSPTNTEEQGETQYF. DNA for the CDR3: TGTGCCAGCAGCCCCACGAACACGGAGGAGCAGGGAGAGACCCAGTACTTC. Drawing the rest from reference TRBV7-8 and TRBJ2-5, the complete variable domain is GAGVSQSPRYKVAKRGQDVALRCDPISGHVSLFWYQQALGQGPEFLTYFQNEAQLDKSGLPSDRFFAERPEGSVSTLKIQRTQQEDSAVYLCASSPTNTEEQGETQYFGPGTRLLVL.

This clonotype was detected only once. This sequence joins TRBV6-1 and TRBJ1-4, with 9 bases matching TRBD1. This CDR3 has 15 amino acids. J gave up 7 bases and V 2 bases, and 5 bases lay outside the gene matches. Germline CDR1 is MNHNS and CDR2 is SASEGT. CDR3 amino acids: CASSEYRTGVEKLFF. The CDR3 DNA is TGTGCCAGCAGTGAATATAGGACAGGGGTTGAAAAACTGTTTTTT.

With regard to this clonotype: A much larger clone lies one base from this, so it may be a read error. The chain has TRBV6-8 and TRBJ2-5; 9 bases are shared with TRBD1. The J call may be incorrect, as the DNA end agrees better with TRBJ2-1. There are 14 residues in the CDR3. Per the germline V gene, CDR1 is MNHGY and CDR2 is SAAAGT. The CDR3 sequence: CASSSGQGQETQFF. CDR3 DNA sequence: TGTGCCAGCAGTTCCGGACAGGGGCAAGAGACCCAGTTCTTC.

This chain connects TRBV6-1 to TRBJ1-6; maybe TRBD1 (5 bases). This CDR3 is built from 14 residues. V lost 4 bases to trimming and J lost 7 bases, with 11 bases between them. The germline V gene has CDR1 MNHNS and CDR2 SASEGT. CDR3 bases: TGTGCCAGCAGTGGGACAAGGGGAAATTCACCCCTCCACTTT. Protein: CASSGTRGNSPLHF.

The J gene is TRBJ2-3, the V gene TRBV10-1; TRBD2 matches 9 bases. CDR3 length: 16 amino acids. J lost 4 bases, V lost 0 bases, and 5 bases had no gene match. Germline V gene lookup returns CDR1 WNHNN and CDR2 SYGVQD (reference sequence). This CDR3 reads CASSESTSGQSDTQYF. The CDR3 region has the DNA TGCGCCAGCAGTGAGTCTACTAGCGGGCAGTCAGATACGCAGTATTTT.

This clonotype turned up a few times. The genes are TRBV6-1 and TRBJ2-4; 8 positions match TRBD1. In germline, CDR1 is MNHNS, CDR2 SASEGT. The length of the CDR3 is 14 residues. Trimming took 8 bases from V and 3 from J; bases not matched to a gene: 6. The CDR3 loop reads CASQSGQGKNIQYF. CDR3 nucleotides: TGTGCCAGCCAATCTGGACAGGGCAAAAACATTCAGTACTTC.

J is TRBJ2-4 and V is TRBV7-2; no clear D. V was pared by 2 bases and J by 7 bases, with 9 bases between. Germline CDR1 SGHTA, CDR2 FQGNSA. The CDR3 length is 13 residues. DNA for the CDR3: TGTGCCAGCAGCTTAAAGGGTGGGAACATTCAGTACTTC. This sequence encodes CASSLKGGNIQYF.